These 10 T cell receptor beta chains were sequenced from one sample in a study of response to subunit inactivated influenza vaccine. MiXCR, run by TCRdb on the RT-PCR reads, gives a single entry per CDR3 protein. The sample lists 600,000 to 850,000 distinct CDR3 sequences; around 15% were seen once. Sequences were derived from PBMCs from blood, sampled 14 to 15 days before vaccination. These receptors were collected from a man aged 45-65 years who received an inactivated influenza vaccine.

This chain joins TRBV24-1 and TRBJ2-7; 7 bases are shared with TRBD2. CDR1 is KGHDR, CDR2 SFDVKD, per germline. V gave up 9 bases and J gave up 0 bases; unmatched junction bases: 7. The CDR3 runs to 14 residues. Here the CDR3 DNA reads TGTGCCACCGATGCGGGAGAACCCTCCTACGAGCAGTACTTC. Protein sequence: CATDAGEPSYEQYF.

This clonotype turned up a few times. The chain couples TRBV3-1 to TRBJ2-5; possibly TRBD1 or TRBD2 for D (5 bases each). Germline CDR1 LGHDT, CDR2 YNNKEL (reference sequence). V dropped 1 base and J dropped 6 bases, with 18 bases sitting between them. The CDR3 spans 16 residues. The CDR3, as DNA: TGTGCCAGCAGCCAAGGCGAGGGGCGCGAGAAAAAGACCCAGTACTTC. Translated: CASSQGEGREKKTQYF.

A few counts support this clonotype. The chain carries TRBV5-1 and TRBJ2-5; D might be TRBD1 (7 bases). The CDR3 is 15 residues long. V dropped 0 bases and J dropped 4 bases, with 13 bases sitting between them. Looked up from germline, CDR1 is SGHRS and CDR2 is YFSETQ. The CDR3 loop reads CASSLAAGGRETQYF. CDR3 DNA sequence: TGCGCCAGCAGCTTGGCCGCAGGGGGGCGAGAGACCCAGTACTTC.

In this sample, this clonotype turned up many times. This chain links TRBV12-3 or TRBV12-4 with TRBJ2-4; D may be TRBD1 or TRBD2 (5 bases each). The CDR3 has 16 residues. Trimming took 2 bases from V and 6 from J, leaving 17 bases between them. Written as DNA, the CDR3 is TGTGCCAGCAGTTTATTGGGACGAGGGTCGGGAAACATTCAGTACTTC. Amino acid sequence: CASSLLGRGSGNIQYF.

This clonotype was observed a few times. This chain links TRBV10-3 with TRBJ2-1; 9 bases are a match to TRBD2. Looked up from germline, CDR1 is ENHRY and CDR2 is SYGVKD. J lost 8 bases, V lost 8 bases, and 10 bases had no gene match. The CDR3 contains 14 residues. This chain's CDR3 is CAIVRDSGSHEQFF. DNA of the CDR3: TGTGCCATCGTGCGTGATAGCGGGAGCCATGAGCAGTTCTTC.

There are a few counts of this clonotype. The chain is built from TRBV6-1 and TRBJ2-7; the D call may be TRBD1 or TRBD2 (5 bases each). The CDR3 spans 14 residues. In germline, CDR1 is MNHNS, CDR2 SASEGT. V shed 5 bases and J shed 4 bases, with 15 bases lying between them. The CDR3 region is CASSPARWGYEQYF. CDR3 nucleotides: TGTGCCAGCAGTCCCGCCAGGTGGGGGTACGAGCAGTACTTC.

Notes on this clonotype: The junction departs from germline at one end; a sequencing error may be responsible. The V gene is TRBV5-1, the J gene TRBJ1-2, with TRBD1 identical over 8 bases. The CDR3 contains 10 residues. Germline-derived CDR1 and CDR2 are SGHRS and YFSETQ. CDR3 residues: CASSGDRPSF. CDR3 DNA sequence: TGCGCCAGCAGCGGGGACAGGCCCTCCTTC.

The table lists this clonotype with many counts. The germline gene is not matched at one end of the junction; a read error may be the cause. The J gene is TRBJ2-1, the V gene TRBV5-1; 8 nucleotides match TRBD1. Germline V gives CDR1 SGHRS, CDR2 YFSETQ. The CDR3 spans 15 residues. The CDR3 protein is CASSLEGQGYNEQFF. Here the CDR3 DNA reads TGTGCCAGCAGCTTGGAAGGACAGGGCTACAATGAGCAGTTCTTC.

This clonotype turned up a few times. The CDR3 sequence: CASSDLAIQETQYF. CDR3 in DNA: TGTGCCAGCAGCGACCTAGCGATCCAAGAGACCCAGTACTTC. The chain has TRBV7-2 and TRBJ2-5; D possibly corresponds to TRBD2 (6 bases). This CDR3 is built from 14 residues. Trimming removed 5 bases from V and 1 base from J, with 11 bases in between. Germline V gene sequence: CDR1 SGHTA, CDR2 FQGNSA.

J is TRBJ2-2 and V is TRBV6-5, with a weak D call TRBD2 (5 bases). The ends were cut back, 2 bases at V and 5 bases at J, with 9 bases in the middle. The V gene's germline CDR1 is MNHEY and CDR2 SVGAGI. The CDR3 sequence is 14 residues long. Written as DNA, the CDR3 is TGTGCCAGCAGTTACGGGAGTTGGACCGGGGAGCTGTTTTTT. This codes for CASSYGSWTGELFF.